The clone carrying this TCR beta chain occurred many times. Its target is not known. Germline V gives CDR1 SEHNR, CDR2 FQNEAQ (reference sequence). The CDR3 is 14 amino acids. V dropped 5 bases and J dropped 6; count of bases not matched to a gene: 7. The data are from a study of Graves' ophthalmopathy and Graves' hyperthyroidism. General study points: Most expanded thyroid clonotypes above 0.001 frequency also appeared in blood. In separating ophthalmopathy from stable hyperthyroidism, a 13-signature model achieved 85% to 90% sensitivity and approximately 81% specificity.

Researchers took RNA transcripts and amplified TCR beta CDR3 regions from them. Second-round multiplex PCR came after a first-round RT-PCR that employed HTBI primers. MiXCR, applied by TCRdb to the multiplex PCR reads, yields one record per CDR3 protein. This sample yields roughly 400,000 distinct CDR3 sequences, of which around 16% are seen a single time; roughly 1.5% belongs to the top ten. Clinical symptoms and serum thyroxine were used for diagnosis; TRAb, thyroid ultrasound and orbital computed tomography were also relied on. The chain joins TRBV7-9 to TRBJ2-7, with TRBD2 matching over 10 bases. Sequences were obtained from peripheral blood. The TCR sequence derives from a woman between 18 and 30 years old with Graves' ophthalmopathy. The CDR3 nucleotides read TGTGCCAGCAGCACCGAGCGGGAGGGCCTCGAGCAGTACTTC. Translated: CASSTEREGLEQYF.